Listed below are T cell receptor beta chains from one sample, sequenced in a study of blood T cells in healthy people across ages. TCRdb redid the calling of the 5' RACE reads with MiXCR, one entry per CDR3 protein. The table lists more than 600,000 distinct CDR3 sequences, 20% to 25% of them singletons. Separately, the same data were catalogued under a study of T cells of mothers and their children.

The sample taken for sequencing was blood. The receptors were gathered from a boy between 10 and 17 years old in good health. Each CDR3 is given with its conserved first and last residue. Each record gives: V gene, D gene, clone size, J gene, CDR3 protein, CDR3 DNA. The D gene is left open where the match is weak. Only part of the rows carry a size: once, few, many, or a class if the clone is expanded.

v_gene: TRBV7-3; d_gene: TRBD2; abundance: few; j_gene: TRBJ2-1; CDR3aa: CASSIGAGTSGYNEQFF; CDR3nt: TGTGCCAGCAGCATAGGGGCCGGGACTAGCGGATACAATGAGCAGTTCTTC
v_gene: TRBV3-1; d_gene: -; abundance: -; j_gene: TRBJ1-1; CDR3aa: CASSLILGGLNTEAFF; CDR3nt: TGTGCCAGCAGCCTGATACTGGGAGGCTTGAACACTGAAGCTTTCTTT
v_gene: TRBV27; d_gene: TRBD2; abundance: few; j_gene: TRBJ2-1; CDR3aa: CASSTPGGYNEQFF; CDR3nt: TGTGCCAGCAGTACCCCCGGGGGGTACAATGAGCAGTTCTTC
v_gene: TRBV27; d_gene: TRBD2; abundance: -; j_gene: TRBJ2-1; CDR3aa: CASSLGLAENEQFF; CDR3nt: TGTGCCAGCAGTCTGGGACTAGCGGAGAATGAGCAGTTCTTC
v_gene: TRBV4-1; d_gene: -; abundance: few; j_gene: TRBJ2-2; CDR3aa: CASSHASRLAADTGELFF; CDR3nt: TGCGCCAGCAGCCATGCGTCTCGGCTAGCTGCGGACACCGGGGAGCTGTTTTTT
v_gene: TRBV10-2; d_gene: -; abundance: -; j_gene: TRBJ2-3; CDR3aa: CASSKRLAGSTDTQYF; CDR3nt: TGCGCCAGCAGTAAGCGCCTGGCGGGAAGCACAGATACGCAGTATTTT
v_gene: TRBV9; d_gene: -; abundance: -; j_gene: TRBJ2-4; CDR3aa: CASSVSRLSVPQYF; CDR3nt: TGTGCCAGCAGCGTAAGTAGGTTGTCGGTACCTCAGTACTTC
v_gene: TRBV29-1; d_gene: -; abundance: -; j_gene: TRBJ2-5; CDR3aa: CSVGGGAVSETQYF; CDR3nt: TGCAGCGTTGGCGGGGGCGCCGTATCGGAGACCCAGTACTTC
v_gene: TRBV6-1; d_gene: -; abundance: -; j_gene: TRBJ2-3; CDR3aa: CASSDRARYREDTQYF; CDR3nt: TGTGCCAGCAGTGACAGGGCTAGGTACAGGGAAGATACGCAGTATTTT
v_gene: TRBV20-1; d_gene: TRBD2; abundance: -; j_gene: TRBJ2-3; CDR3aa: CSAGGGPYSSDTQYF; CDR3nt: TGCAGTGCTGGGGGAGGGCCCTATAGCTCAGATACGCAGTATTTT
v_gene: TRBV28; d_gene: -; abundance: few; j_gene: TRBJ1-3; CDR3aa: CASSFGVTLGNTIYF; CDR3nt: TGTGCCAGCAGTTTCGGGGTAACGTTGGGAAACACCATATATTTT
v_gene: TRBV28; d_gene: TRBD1; abundance: -; j_gene: TRBJ2-5; CDR3aa: CASSTPRTGNMKTQYF; CDR3nt: TGTGCCAGCAGTACCCCGCGGACAGGGAATATGAAGACCCAGTACTTC
v_gene: TRBV28; d_gene: TRBD2; abundance: few; j_gene: TRBJ2-5; CDR3aa: CASSWGPGTSGRVQETQYF; CDR3nt: TGTGCCAGCAGTTGGGGGCCCGGGACTAGCGGGAGGGTCCAAGAGACCCAGTACTTC
v_gene: TRBV5-1; d_gene: -; abundance: once; j_gene: TRBJ1-4; CDR3aa: CASSSWTFPDHEKLFF; CDR3nt: TGCGCCAGCAGCTCCTGGACCTTCCCAGACCATGAAAAACTGTTTTTT
v_gene: TRBV20-1; d_gene: TRBD2; abundance: few; j_gene: TRBJ2-7; CDR3aa: CSARPLAGRGLSEQYF; CDR3nt: TGCAGTGCTAGACCGCTAGCGGGAAGGGGTTTGAGTGAGCAGTACTTC
v_gene: TRBV10-3; d_gene: -; abundance: -; j_gene: TRBJ1-3; CDR3aa: CAIRGSGNTIYF; CDR3nt: TGTGCCATCAGGGGCTCTGGAAACACCATATATTTT
v_gene: TRBV7-9; d_gene: -; abundance: -; j_gene: TRBJ1-2; CDR3aa: CASSFGVDYGYTF; CDR3nt: TGTGCCAGCAGCTTTGGGGTGGACTATGGCTACACCTTC
v_gene: TRBV6-2/TRBV6-3; d_gene: TRBD2; abundance: -; j_gene: TRBJ2-3; CDR3aa: CASGYSAGRGITDTQYF; CDR3nt: TGTGCCAGCGGTTACTCCGCAGGGAGGGGAATCACAGATACGCAGTATTTT
v_gene: TRBV27; d_gene: -; abundance: few; j_gene: TRBJ2-2; CDR3aa: CASSFSVSGELFF; CDR3nt: TGTGCCAGCAGTTTCAGCGTATCCGGGGAGCTGTTTTTT
v_gene: TRBV11-2; d_gene: TRBD1; abundance: few; j_gene: TRBJ2-2; CDR3aa: CASSLSGGPSGELFF; CDR3nt: TGTGCCAGCAGCTTATCAGGGGGCCCATCCGGGGAGCTGTTTTTT
v_gene: TRBV20-1; d_gene: -; abundance: -; j_gene: TRBJ2-5; CDR3aa: CSARPPGRETQYF; CDR3nt: TGCAGTGCTAGACCTCCGGGACGGGAGACCCAGTACTTC
v_gene: TRBV15; d_gene: -; abundance: -; j_gene: TRBJ2-2; CDR3aa: CATSRDPVSVGELFF; CDR3nt: TGTGCCACCAGCAGAGATCCCGTATCCGTGGGGGAGCTGTTTTTT
v_gene: TRBV14; d_gene: -; abundance: few; j_gene: TRBJ2-7; CDR3aa: CASSQGIGVYEQYF; CDR3nt: TGTGCCAGCAGCCAAGGTATTGGGGTTTACGAGCAGTACTTC